This TCR beta chain came from a study of T cell repertoires in cytomegalovirus infection. Study at large: A matching HLA type, together with CMV infection, was signaled by public TCR beta signatures.

This clonotype occurred a few times. The antigen remains undetermined. Study results and caveats: The ex vivo response was dominated by HLA-C-restricted CMV-specific TCR beta clonotypes.

Germline V gives CDR1 MNHEY, CDR2 SVGEGT. The CDR3 has 16 residues. V dropped 0 bases and J dropped 2 bases, with 14 bases sitting between them. TCRdb processed the reads anew with MiXCR; each CDR3 protein has one entry. Among about 160,000 distinct CDR3 sequences listed, less than 25% were seen once. This TCR was sampled from a human donor in good health (CMV status not recorded). Some clones in this sample may be carry-over from other donors' samples. The genes are TRBV6-2 or TRBV6-3 and TRBJ2-7; D possibly corresponds to TRBD2 (6 bases). This specimen was CD8+ T cells from cultured PBMCs, taken from culture after CMV antigen stimulation. The CDR3: CASSYSRGPNAYEQYF. The CDR3 DNA reads TGTGCCAGCAGTTACTCGCGGGGACCGAATGCCTACGAGCAGTACTTC.